This TCR beta chain is drawn from a study of T-cell reconstitution after alpha-beta-depleted transplantation in children (dated by TCRdb to 2015 to 2016). Regarding the study in general: T-cell immune reconstitution after TCRalphabeta/CD19-depleted allogeneic hematopoietic cell transplantation in children was quantitatively tracked in the study by means of TCR repertoire profiling.

Including cysteine and phenylalanine, the CDR3 has 13 amino acids. CDR3 DNA only is kept here, 39 bases in frame from base 1. Looking up the germline V gene yields CDR1 SQVTM and CDR2 ANQGSEA. Taken with the paper, the label for treatment or condition translates to: allogeneic hematopoietic cell transplantation with graft depleted of TCRalphabeta T cells and CD19 B cells. The transplant recipients were children given TCRalphabeta/CD19-depleted allogeneic hematopoietic cell grafts. The sample holds many counts of this clonotype. Its antigen is currently not known. There are no base qualities to consult, and no much larger clone falls within one base. The method was PCR. Sequencing was performed on an Illumina HiSeq 2500. Molecular barcoding was employed in the preparation of TCR libraries, with unique molecular identifiers being used to normalize TCRbeta repertoire quantification. Starting from the raw public reads, TCRdb applied fastp trimming at Q25, assembled clones with MiXCR and retained in-frame beta chains. Entries that share a CDR3 protein sequence are merged under the most common genes and DNA. Counted in this sample were roughly 66,000 distinct CDR3 sequences; over 4.5% of them appeared once. The top ten clones comprise 15% to 20% of the sample.

Study-wide findings and limitations: The apparently early alphabetaT-cell count recovery about two months after transplant was reportedly dependent on only several hundred rapidly expanded clones derived from non-depleted graft cells. In some patients, the high TCRbeta diversity seen at day 60 was put down to recipient T cells and intrathymic progenitors that had survived conditioning. Over subsequent months, a decline in hyperexpanded clone frequencies was noted, and after one year, T-cell counts and TCRbeta diversity were mostly ascribed to newly produced T cells.

Specimen: PBMCs, mostly from graft donor cells, collected 180 days after TCRalphabeta/CD19-depleted stem cell transplant. This sequence uses TRBV29-1 and TRBJ2-7; TRBD1 fits 8 bases in the junction. The receptor was derived from a boy younger than two who had a stem cell transplant for acute myeloid leukemia, so the T cells may come from the graft donor. The CDR3 region has the sequence CRARPGGINEQYF. In nucleotides, the sequence is TGCAGAGCTCGGCCAGGGGGCATAAACGAGCAGTACTTC.